Below are 21 T cell receptor beta chains sequenced from a single sample in a study of blood T cell repertoires in COVID-19. The protocol was immunoSEQ multiplex PCR, while the TCRdb copy is restricted to in-frame clones and leaves out a portion. This table holds some 200,000 clones, 65% to 90% found once. The specimen was peripheral blood. All receptors come from a man aged 45-60 years with active or convalescent COVID-19.

This chain links TRBV9 with TRBJ2-5, with 12 bases that match TRBD2. The CDR3 has 18 amino acids. V lost 3 bases, J lost 1 base, and 10 bases stayed unmatched. Looked up from germline, CDR1 is SGDLS and CDR2 is YYNGEE. The DNA of the CDR3 is TGTGCCAGCAGCGCCCACCTACCGGGACTAGCGGGCCAAGAGACCCAGTACTTC. It specifies CASSAHLPGLAGQETQYF.

This chain joins TRBV6-6 and TRBJ1-4; 10 positions match TRBD1. Germline CDR1 reads MNHNY; CDR2 reads SVGAGI (reference sequence). The CDR3 is 15 amino acids. V shed 7 bases, J shed 6 bases, and the junction held 8 bases outside the gene matches. CDR3 nucleotide sequence: TGTGCCAGCACGTGGGGGGGGACAGGGGATGAAAAACTGTTTTTT. Protein sequence: CASTWGGTGDEKLFF.

This clone was seen more than once but under ten times. The rearrangement uses TRBV5-1 and TRBJ2-5; tentatively, D is TRBD1 (5 bases). In germline, CDR1 is SGHRS, CDR2 YFSETQ. The CDR3 totals 14 residues. Trimming pared 4 bases from V and 2 bases from J, leaving 12 bases between. As DNA, the CDR3 is TGCGCCAGCAGCAAAGACAGTTTACAAGAGACCCAGTACTTC. Protein product: CASSKDSLQETQYF.

The chain has TRBV7-9 and TRBJ1-1; no definite D call. This CDR3 contains 17 residues. Trimming removed 5 bases from V and 1 base from J, with 20 bases in between. CDR1 and CDR2 (germline): SEHNR, FQNEAQ (reference sequence). CDR3 in DNA: TGTGCCAGCAGCAGTCCCGGGTCTCAAAAGAGGAACACTGAAGCTTTCTTT. Its protein is CASSSPGSQKRNTEAFF.

The J gene is TRBJ2-3, the V gene TRBV6-2 or TRBV6-3, with 9 bases aligning to TRBD2. CDR1 is MNHEY and CDR2 is SVGEGT in the germline V gene. The V gene end was trimmed by 0 bases and the J gene end by 6 bases; junction bases not matched to a gene: 7. The length of the CDR3 is 16 residues. CDR3 DNA sequence: TGTGCCAGCAGTTACTCTCTAGCGGGGACCGTGGATACGCAGTATTTT. Amino acid sequence: CASSYSLAGTVDTQYF.

This chain joins TRBV6-6 and TRBJ1-5, with D possibly TRBD1 on 6 matching bases. CDR3 size: 16 residues. The V and J ends lost 2 bases and 9 bases respectively, with 20 bases between them. Germline V gene lookup returns CDR1 MNHNY and CDR2 SVGAGI (reference sequence). The CDR3 DNA sequence: TGTGCCAGCAGTTACCCCACGGGGGGGGCCGCGGGGCCCCAGCATTTT. As protein: CASSYPTGGAAGPQHF.

The chain employs TRBV7-2 and TRBJ2-5; 14 nucleotides align to TRBD2. The ends lost 3 bases at V and 4 bases at J; junction bases unmatched: 1. Germline CDR1 is SGHTA and CDR2 is FQGNSA. The CDR3 contains 15 residues. The CDR3 DNA reads as TGTGCCAGCAGCTTCGGACTAGCGGGGGGAGAGACCCAGTACTTC. Its translation is CASSFGLAGGETQYF. The whole variable domain, remainder taken from reference TRBV7-2 and TRBJ2-5, is GAGVSQSPSNKVTEKGKDVELRCDPISGHTALYWYRQSLGQGLEFLIYFQGNSAPDKSGLPSDRFSAERTGGSVSTLTIQRTQQEDSAVYLCASSFGLAGGETQYFGPGTRLLVL.

The rearrangement joins TRBV5-1 to TRBJ2-5; D call uncertain. Trimming cost V 0 bases and J 2 bases, with 11 bases left between them. Germline V gene lookup returns CDR1 SGHRS and CDR2 YFSETQ. This CDR3 comprises 15 residues. As DNA, the CDR3 is TGCGCCAGCAGCTTGGCCGCAACAGAGCAAGAGACCCAGTACTTC. Translated: CASSLAATEQETQYF.

This chain joins TRBV5-1 and TRBJ2-2; D remains ambiguous. CDR3 length: 13 amino acids. Germline V gene lookup returns CDR1 SGHRS and CDR2 YFSETQ. The V end lost 2 bases, the J end lost 5 bases, and 7 bases lay between the germline ends. In DNA, the CDR3 is TGCGCCAGCAGCTTTGACATAACCGGGGAGCTGTTTTTT. Protein sequence: CASSFDITGELFF.

The chain carries TRBV5-1 and TRBJ2-5, with TRBD1 matching 7 bases. This CDR3 region has 13 residues. Germline V gene sequence: CDR1 SGHRS, CDR2 YFSETQ. V gave up 4 bases and J gave up 5 bases; unmatched junction bases: 5. The CDR3 nucleotides read TGCGCCAGCAGCACCGGACAGGTCGAGACCCAGTACTTC. This sequence encodes CASSTGQVETQYF.

The V call is TRBV3-1 (or the pseudogene TRBV3-2), the J call TRBJ1-1, with 10 bases aligning to TRBD1. CDR3 length: 15 residues. V trimming: 4 bases; J trimming: 3 bases; junction bases outside the gene matches: 5. Germline assignment: CDR1 LGHDT and CDR2 YNNKEL (reference sequence). The CDR3 here is CASSPRQGADTEAFF. CDR3 coding DNA: TGTGCCAGCAGCCCTCGACAGGGGGCGGACACTGAAGCTTTCTTT.

The chain recombines TRBV5-5 with TRBJ2-1; no reliable D call. Germline assignment: CDR1 SGHKS and CDR2 YYEKEE (reference sequence). The length of the CDR3 is 14 residues. The germline V and J ends were trimmed by 2 bases and 9 bases, with 15 bases remaining between them. CDR3 region: CASSFPGLGSEQFF. CDR3 sequence (DNA): TGTGCCAGCAGCTTTCCCGGGTTGGGTAGTGAGCAGTTCTTC. The full variable domain, with the rest looked up from reference TRBV5-5 and TRBJ2-1, is DAGVTQSPTHLIKTRGQQVTLRCSPISGHKSVSWYQQVLGQGPQFIFQYYEKEERGRGNFPDRFSARQFPNYSSELNVNALLLGDSALYLCASSFPGLGSEQFFGPGTRLTVL.

Remarks on this clone: Likely a read error: the CDR3 ends without its conserved phenylalanine or tryptophan. The DNA is omitted, as the CDR3 cannot be located on it reliably, and the CDR3 follows TCRdb's listing. The V call is TRBV21-1, the J call TRBJ2-7; TRBD2 is the table's D call and was not checked against the DNA. TRBV21-1 is tagged as a pseudogene. The CDR3 spans 9 amino acids, including both terminal residues. The CDR3 here is CASSKGSEP.

The V gene is TRBV9, the J gene TRBJ2-1; 9 positions match TRBD1. This CDR3 has 13 amino acids. The trim removed 3 bases at V and 7 bases at J, leaving 2 bases unmatched. Germline CDR1 and CDR2: SGDLS and YYNGEE. The CDR3 sequence is CASSEDRGNEQFF. The CDR3 DNA reads as TGTGCCAGCAGCGAGGACAGGGGTAATGAGCAGTTCTTC.

This clone was counted once. The chain joins TRBV9 to TRBJ2-5; 8 positions match TRBD2. The germline V gene encodes CDR1 SGDLS and CDR2 YYNGEE. There are 19 residues in the CDR3. V shed 4 bases and J 4 bases; nucleotides not matched to a gene: 21. The CDR3 here is CASSTPSRVSAGDLETQYF. DNA for the CDR3: TGTGCCAGCAGCACACCCTCCCGGGTTTCAGCGGGGGACTTAGAGACCCAGTACTTC.

In DNA, the CDR3 is TGTGCCAGTAGTATAGCGGGAGTCCCCAATGAGCAGTTCTTC. Amino acids: CASSIAGVPNEQFF. The genes are TRBV19 and TRBJ2-1; tentative D call: TRBD2 (6 bases). Germline V lookup: CDR1 LNHDA, CDR2 SQIVND (reference sequence). CDR3 length: 14 residues. V gave up 1 base and J gave up 6 bases, with 10 bases separating them.

The chain uses TRBV7-7 and TRBJ2-7; the match to TRBD2 covers 16 bases. In germline, CDR1 is SSHAT, CDR2 FNYEAQ (reference sequence). This CDR3 has 14 residues. This CDR3 reads CASSPGLAGGPLSV. The CDR3 region has the DNA TGTGCCAGCAGCCCGGGACTAGCGGGAGGGCCGTTGTCAGTC.

This chain connects TRBV28 to TRBJ1-5, with 9 nucleotides matching TRBD1. Trimming at V came to 6 bases and at J to 7 bases, leaving 7 bases not matched to a gene. The germline V gene has CDR1 MDHEN and CDR2 SYDVKM. The CDR3 totals 14 residues. The CDR3: CASSRDRESQPQHF. The CDR3 coding sequence is TGTGCCAGCAGCCGGGACAGGGAGTCGCAGCCCCAGCATTTT.

The J gene is TRBJ1-6, the V gene TRBV9; TRBD1 aligns across 9 bases. Germline CDR1 is SGDLS and CDR2 is YYNGEE. The CDR3 extends over 14 amino acids. The V segment lost 4 bases and the J segment 8 bases; nucleotides outside the gene matches: 4. CDR3 region: CASSIDRGDSPLHF. In nucleotides, the CDR3 is TGTGCCAGCAGCATCGACAGGGGGGATTCACCCCTCCACTTT. The variable domain in full, with the rest retrieved from reference TRBV9 and TRBJ1-6, is DSGVTQTPKHLITATGQRVTLRCSPRSGDLSVYWYQQSLDQGLQFLIQYYNGEERAKGNILERFSAQQFPDLHSELNLSSLELGDSALYFCASSIDRGDSPLHFGNGTRLTVT.

This clone was counted a few times. V and J are TRBV7-9 and TRBJ2-3; TRBD2 agrees at 16 bases. The CDR3 covers 18 residues. From germline, CDR1 is SEHNR and CDR2 FQNEAQ (reference sequence). The junction had 10 bases not matched to a gene; V was cut back by 6 bases and J by 4 bases. The DNA of the CDR3 is TGTGCCAGCAGGACCTCCGGGACTAGCGGGAGGGGCGCAGATACGCAGTATTTT. Its protein is CASRTSGTSGRGADTQYF.

This sequence joins TRBV29-1 and TRBJ2-1; the D gene is possibly TRBD1 (5 bases). Germline V gives CDR1 SQVTM, CDR2 ANQGSEA. The CDR3 covers 14 residues. The V and J ends lost 4 bases and 4 bases respectively, with 14 bases between them. The CDR3 region is CSVVGAPGYNEQFF. In DNA, the CDR3 is TGCAGCGTTGTTGGGGCCCCTGGTTACAATGAGCAGTTCTTC.